This entry concerns a single T cell receptor (beta chain). Assay used: immunoSEQ multiplex PCR; TCRdb lists only in-frame clones, some missing. This table has some 87,000 clones, 91% appearing once. The V end lost 0 bases, the J end lost 2 bases, and 9 bases lay between the germline ends. The germline CDR1 and CDR2 sequences are SGDLS and YYNGEE. CDR3 length: 14 residues. This specimen belongs to a study of control samples from healthy donors and cancer patients. This sequence originates from a man aged 30 to 39 in good health. J is TRBJ2-7 and V is TRBV9; either TRBD1 or TRBD2 may supply D (5 bases each). Sample: blood. CDR3 nucleotide sequence: TGTGCCAGCAGCGTAGATTGGGGGACCTACGAGCAGTACTTC. Its protein is CASSVDWGTYEQYF.